The 13 T cell receptor beta chains below all came from one sample that was sequenced in a study of blood T cell repertoires in COVID-19. Sequencing used immunoSEQ multiplex PCR; TCRdb keeps in-frame clones, though not all of them. The repertoire holds about 250,000 clones, with approximately 80% as singletons. Sample: PBMCs or T cells enriched from blood (not recorded which). The receptors here all came from a man aged 35-49 years who had been exposed to COVID-19.

V usage is TRBV28 and J usage is TRBJ2-5; 9 bases are shared with TRBD1. This CDR3 is 13 amino acids long. Trimming cost V 7 bases and J 3 bases; bases outside gene matches: 3. CDR1 MDHEN and CDR2 SYDVKM come from the germline V gene. CDR3 DNA: TGTGCCAGCACACAGGGGGCTGAAGAGACCCAGTACTTC. Translated, it gives CASTQGAEETQYF.

This clone is a singleton in its sample. The rearrangement joins TRBV13 to TRBJ2-5; 9 bases agree with TRBD2. The V gene's germline CDR1 is PRHDT and CDR2 FYEKMQ (reference sequence). CDR3 length: 17 residues. The ends lost 1 base at V and 0 bases at J; junction bases unmatched: 6. Here the CDR3 DNA reads TGTGCCAGCAGCTTAGTAGGCCTAGCGGGACACCAAGAGACCCAGTACTTC. It yields the protein CASSLVGLAGHQETQYF. Together with reference TRBV13 and TRBJ2-5, the CDR3 gives the full variable domain: AAGVIQSPRHLIKEKRETATLKCYPIPRHDTVYWYQQGPGQDPQFLISFYEKMQSDKGSIPDRFSAQQFSDYHSELNMSSLELGDSALYFCASSLVGLAGHQETQYFGPGTRLLVL.

This clone was seen once. The chain has TRBV5-1 and TRBJ1-2, with TRBD1 matching 9 bases. Trimming cost V 0 bases and J 3 bases; bases outside gene matches: 3. Germline CDR1 is SGHRS and CDR2 is YFSETQ. The CDR3 is 15 residues long. The CDR3 DNA follows: TGCGCCAGCAGCTTGGTAGGGACAGGGCACTATGGCTACACCTTC. This gives the protein CASSLVGTGHYGYTF.

The J gene is TRBJ2-5, the V gene TRBV29-1; D perhaps matches TRBD1 (6 bases). Germline loops: CDR1 SQVTM, CDR2 ANQGSEA. The V end lost 5 bases, the J end lost 5 bases, and 15 bases lay between the germline ends. The CDR3 spans 13 residues. The chain's CDR3 is CSVTRQVGETQYF. Here the CDR3 DNA reads TGCAGCGTTACTAGACAGGTGGGGGAGACCCAGTACTTC.

As for this clone: This sample includes further DNA sequences coding for the same CDR3. The chain is built from TRBV7-9 and TRBJ2-3; no definite D call. The length of the CDR3 is 14 residues. Between the trimmed V and J ends, which lost 5 bases and 0 bases, there was a span of 9 bases. Germline CDR1 reads SEHNR; CDR2 reads FQNEAQ (reference sequence). The CDR3 coding sequence is TGTGCCAGCAGCCCCGGGTCGAGCACAGATACGCAGTATTTT. Its translation is CASSPGSSTDTQYF.

This chain links TRBV10-1 with TRBJ1-2; D remains unclear. CDR1 WNHNN and CDR2 SYGVQD come from the germline V gene (reference sequence). Trimming took 5 bases from V and 4 from J, leaving 14 bases between them. CDR3 length: 14 amino acids. CDR3 region: CASSNSHYTYGYTF. CDR3 coding DNA: TGCGCCAGCAGTAACTCTCACTATACCTATGGCTACACCTTC.

The sample holds a few counts of this clone. CDR3 residues: CASSADVGAGRYTF. The CDR3 DNA is TGTGCCAGCAGCGCCGACGTAGGGGCCGGTCGCTACACCTTC. The chain couples TRBV9 to TRBJ1-2; tentative D call: TRBD1 (5 bases). Germline V gene data show CDR1 as SGDLS and CDR2 as YYNGEE. The V end was cut by 3 bases, the J end by 9 bases, with 18 bases between. The CDR3 sequence is 14 residues long.

Concerning this clone itself: The same CDR3 is also encoded by other DNA sequences in this sample. The DNA of the CDR3 is TGCAGCGTCGACGGACAGGGACACAACGAGCAGTACTTC. Its protein is CSVDGQGHNEQYF. The V gene is TRBV29-1, the J gene TRBJ2-7, with 8 nucleotides matching TRBD1. The CDR3 is made up of 13 amino acids. Germline V gene data show CDR1 as SQVTM and CDR2 as ANQGSEA. V shed 6 bases and J 5 bases; nucleotides not matched to a gene: 9.

This clone appeared a few times. The V gene is TRBV7-2, the J gene TRBJ2-7, with TRBD2 matching over 10 bases. Germline V gene data show CDR1 as SGHTA and CDR2 as FQGNSA. The CDR3 contains 18 residues. J gave up 4 bases and V 1 base, and 13 bases lay outside the gene matches. The CDR3 reads CASSLVGAGGPIIYEQYF. CDR3 coding DNA: TGTGCCAGCAGCTTAGTAGGAGCGGGAGGGCCAATTATTTACGAGCAGTACTTC. Together with reference TRBV7-2 and TRBJ2-7, the CDR3 gives the full variable domain: GAGVSQSPSNKVTEKGKDVELRCDPISGHTALYWYRQSLGQGLEFLIYFQGNSAPDKSGLPSDRFSAERTGGSVSTLTIQRTQQEDSAVYLCASSLVGAGGPIIYEQYFGPGTRLTVT.

The chain uses TRBV18 and TRBJ2-5; 9 nucleotides agree with TRBD2. The CDR3 spans 14 residues. Trimming removed 2 bases from V and 5 bases from J; junction bases left unmatched: 3. CDR1 KGHSH and CDR2 LQKENI come from the germline V gene. This CDR3 reads CASSPSSGRETQYF. Here the CDR3 DNA reads TGTGCCAGCTCACCATCAAGCGGGAGGGAGACCCAGTACTTC. Supplemented by reference TRBV18 and TRBJ2-5, the full variable domain reads NAGVMQNPRHLVRRRGQEARLRCSPMKGHSHVYWYRQLPEEGLKFMVYLQKENIIDESGMPKERFSAEFPKEGPSILRIQQVVRGDSAAYFCASSPSSGRETQYFGPGTRLLVL.

The chain couples TRBV10-3 to TRBJ2-1, with 8 bases aligning to TRBD2. The CDR3 consists of 14 residues. Germline V gene sequence: CDR1 ENHRY, CDR2 SYGVKD. V shed 7 bases and J 1 base; nucleotides not matched to a gene: 3. The CDR3 coding sequence is TGTGCCATCACCCCGGGAGGGTCCTACAATGAGCAGTTCTTC. Translating gives CAITPGGSYNEQFF.

The chain recombines TRBV6-1 with TRBJ2-3, with a weak D call TRBD1 (6 bases). Germline CDR1 is MNHNS and CDR2 is SASEGT. V lost 4 bases to trimming and J lost 3 bases, with 20 bases between them. CDR3 size: 17 residues. This CDR3 is CASSGADRSVRTDTQYF. As DNA, the CDR3 is TGTGCCAGCAGTGGAGCGGACAGATCGGTGAGAACAGATACGCAGTATTTT.

V usage is TRBV19 and J usage is TRBJ1-4; D is possibly TRBD1 (6 bases). This CDR3 has 14 amino acids. V lost 9 bases, J lost 0 bases, and 11 bases lay in between. Germline lookup yields CDR1 LNHDA and CDR2 SQIVND (reference sequence). The CDR3 is CASRGSTTNEKLFF. Here the CDR3 DNA reads TGTGCCAGCAGGGGTTCCACAACTAATGAAAAACTGTTTTTT.